This T cell receptor beta chain was documented in a study of blood T cell repertoires in COVID-19. Study details: From the United States, Italy and Spain came samples of acute and convalescent COVID-19. In each case, the material was cDNA or gDNA derived from T cells, B-cell-depleted T cells, or PBMCs.

In the authors' methods: Quantification of nucleated cells was approximated via reference gene primer amplification. Sequencing was performed with immunoSEQ multiplex PCR; in TCRdb, only in-frame clones are kept and a portion is missing. V and J calls and clone size are given by that table; D and trimming were obtained from the DNA. The repertoire includes 470,000 or so clones, about 89% of them detected once, and approximately 4.5% sits in the top ten. This CDR3 has 14 residues. The V gene lost 0 bases and the J gene lost 5 bases, with 6 bases spanning the gap. Germline CDR1 is SGDLS and CDR2 is YYNGEE.

The chain has TRBV9 and TRBJ1-6; D is possibly TRBD1 (5 bases). The clonotype originates from a woman in her thirties with acute or convalescent COVID-19. The material sequenced was peripheral blood. In DNA, the CDR3 is TGTGCCAGCAGCGTAGAACAGGATAATTCACCCCTCCACTTT. Its translation is CASSVEQDNSPLHF.